This is a list of T cell receptor beta chains from one sample in a study of CD8+ T cells in alopecia areata. TCRdb's table, derived via immunoSEQ multiplex PCR, lists solely in-frame clones and lacks some. This repertoire shows tens of thousands of clones, 35% to 55% found once; its top ten account for over 20%. The sample was CD8+ T cells sorted from blood, taken around week 37, from a patient treated with tofacitinib. All receptors come from a human donor with alopecia areata. The CDR3 runs from the conserved cysteine through the conserved F or W. A D gene is named only where the DNA matches it firmly. Where a row states a size, it is once, few, many or the class of an expanded clone; other rows omit it.

D gene	V gene	clone size	J gene	CDR3 DNA	CDR3 protein
NA	TRBV9	NA	TRBJ2-3	TGTGCCAGCAGCGTAGGGGGACTTTCCACAGATACGCAGTATTTT	CASSVGGLSTDTQYF
TRBD1	TRBV19	few	TRBJ2-1	TGTGCCAGTAGTATAATAGGGGACAGGGGGACCAATGAGCAGTTCTTC	CASSIIGDRGTNEQFF
NA	TRBV27	NA	TRBJ2-1	TGTGCCAGCACCATCACAATACAGGGTTACAATGAGCAGTTCTTC	CASTITIQGYNEQFF
TRBD1	TRBV30	NA	TRBJ2-7	TGTGCCTGGTTACAGACAGGGCTCGAGCAGTACTTC	CAWLQTGLEQYF
NA	TRBV15	NA	TRBJ1-2	TGTGCCACCAGCCCTACTGGACAACTCTATGGCTACACCTTC	CATSPTGQLYGYTF
TRBD2	TRBV7-9	many	TRBJ2-1	TGTGCCAGCAGGGCCGGGACTAGCGGGACCGGTGAGCAGTTCTTC	CASRAGTSGTGEQFF
NA	TRBV7-9	NA	TRBJ2-7	TGTGCCAGCAGCCGAGCGGGTAGCGTCGACTACGAGCAGTACTTC	CASSRAGSVDYEQYF
NA	TRBV29-1	few	TRBJ2-3	TGCAGCGTCCCCTGGGATACGCAGTATTTT	CSVPWDTQYF
NA	TRBV4-1	few	TRBJ1-5	TGCGCCAGCAGCCAAGGGGCAGGGTACCAGCCCCAGCATTTT	CASSQGAGYQPQHF
NA	TRBV6-5	NA	TRBJ1-2	TGTGCCAGCAGTTACCGTAACACATATGGCTACACCTTC	CASSYRNTYGYTF